This T cell receptor (beta chain) was profiled in a study of shared clonotypes between healthy human individuals. Study-level points and caveats: It was the non-shared clonotypes that had lower generation probabilities than clonotypes shared by all four donors.

TCRdb's table, derived via immunoSEQ multiplex PCR, lists solely in-frame clones and lacks some. The table shows some 2.4 million clones, with more than 85% occurring only once. In the case of this clone: Antigen: not known.

V was clipped by 5 bases and J by 7 bases; unmatched bases: 15. This CDR3 region has 17 residues. CDR1 is SGHTS, CDR2 YDEGEE, per germline. The origin of this receptor is a man aged 18 to 30 in good health. Some clones in this sample may be carry-over from other donors' samples. The chain combines TRBV5-8 with TRBJ1-5; 10 nucleotides line up with TRBD1. The sequencing input was naive CD4+ T cells from PBMCs. Noted subset: CD45RA+ positively selected. CDR3 in amino acids: CASRRFVGTGVEQPQHF. In DNA, the CDR3 is TGTGCCAGCAGGAGATTCGTAGGGACAGGGGTTGAACAGCCCCAGCATTTT.